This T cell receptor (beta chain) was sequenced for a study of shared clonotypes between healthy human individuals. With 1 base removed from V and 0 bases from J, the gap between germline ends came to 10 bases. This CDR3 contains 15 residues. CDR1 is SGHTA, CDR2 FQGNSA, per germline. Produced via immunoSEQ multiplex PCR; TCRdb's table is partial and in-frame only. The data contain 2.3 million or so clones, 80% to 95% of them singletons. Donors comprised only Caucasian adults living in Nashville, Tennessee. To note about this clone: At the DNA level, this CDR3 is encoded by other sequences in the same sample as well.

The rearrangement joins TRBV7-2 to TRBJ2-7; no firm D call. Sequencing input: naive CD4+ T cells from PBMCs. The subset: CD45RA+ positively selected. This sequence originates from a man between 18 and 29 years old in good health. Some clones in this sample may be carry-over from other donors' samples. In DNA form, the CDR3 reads TGTGCCAGCAGCTTAGTGTCCGGGCGCTCCTACGAGCAGTACTTC. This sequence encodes CASSLVSGRSYEQYF.